Following are 4 T cell receptor beta chains from one sample sequenced in a study of blood T cell repertoires in COVID-19. Using immunoSEQ multiplex PCR, the repertoire was profiled, and TCRdb retains in-frame clones only, with some absent. Counted here are about 220,000 clones, approximately 84% occurring once; the ten biggest clones make up approximately 3%. What was sequenced was peripheral blood. The origin of the receptors is a woman aged 25 to 45 who had recovered from COVID-19.

This clone appeared once. The chain joins TRBV29-1 to TRBJ2-3; the match to TRBD2 covers 10 bases. The CDR3 totals 16 residues. Looked up from germline, CDR1 is SQVTM and CDR2 is ANQGSEA. J lost 3 bases, V lost 5 bases, and 11 bases had no gene match. The CDR3 DNA reads TGCAGCGTTCCCAAAGCCGGGACTAGCGTAACAGATACGCAGTATTTT. It is translated as CSVPKAGTSVTDTQYF.

The rearrangement uses TRBV20-1 and TRBJ1-2; 7 positions agree with TRBD1. This CDR3 contains 14 residues. Germline trimming cut 3 bases from V and 8 bases from J; bases unmatched to any gene: 12. Germline V CDR1 and CDR2: DFQATT, SNEGSKA (reference sequence). The CDR3, as DNA: TGCAGTGCTAGTGTCCCCACAGGGGTAGGCGGCTACACCTTC. Its translation is CSASVPTGVGGYTF.

This clone showed up just a few times. V and J are TRBV2 and TRBJ2-7, with 12 bases fitting TRBD2. Germline V lookup: CDR1 SNHLY, CDR2 FYNNEI. V gave up 8 bases and J gave up 0 bases; unmatched junction bases: 2. This CDR3 region has 14 residues. The CDR3: CASLTSGSSYEQYF. CDR3 bases: TGTGCCAGCCTGACTAGCGGGAGCTCCTACGAGCAGTACTTC.

The chain is built from TRBV5-1 and TRBJ2-1; TRBD1 matches 7 bases. Per the germline V gene, CDR1 is SGHRS and CDR2 is YFSETQ. CDR3 length: 18 amino acids. After removal of 2 bases from V and 2 bases from J, the junction contained 13 bases not matched to a gene. The CDR3 region is CASSFEGQLRGAYNEQFF. The CDR3 DNA sequence: TGCGCCAGCAGCTTTGAGGGACAGCTCAGAGGGGCCTACAATGAGCAGTTCTTC.